The clone carrying this T cell receptor (beta chain) came up a few times. Its antigen remains unknown. This entry is derived from a study of regulatory T cells in long-lasting Graves disease. Study context: Patients with new Graves' disease had used antithyroid drugs below 3 months.

Germline V lookup: CDR1 DFQATT, CDR2 SNEGSKA (reference sequence). Deletions cut 2 bases from V and 0 bases from J, with 12 bases between. The length of the CDR3 is 15 residues. The study's findings and limits: Persistent disease favored TRBV28, TRBJ1-2 and TRBJ2-5. Peripheral blood was the sole material, not thyroid tissue.

Sample time point: newly diagnosed GD, antithyroid drugs for less than 3 months. PBMC-extracted RNA yielded the TCR library. Arm-PCR of CDR3 regions with iRepertoire HTBI primers generated TCR beta libraries. TCRdb re-analysed the multiplex PCR reads in MiXCR, keeping a single row per CDR3 protein. The sample records 440,000 or so distinct CDR3 sequences, roughly 15% being singletons. These data were also filed under a second study, of T cells in Graves' hyperthyroidism and ophthalmopathy.

This TCR was sampled from a woman aged 25 to 45 with Graves disease. The sample in question was peripheral blood mononuclear cells (PBMCs), obtained at new diagnosis, from a patient treated with antithyroid drugs. The chain couples TRBV20-1 to TRBJ2-3; D is unresolved. The CDR3 spells CSARPPTTSTDTQYF. The CDR3 nucleotides read TGCAGTGCTAGACCCCCGACGACTAGCACAGATACGCAGTATTTT.